Sequencing of this T cell receptor (beta chain) was carried out in a study of T cell repertoires in cytomegalovirus infection. Using its own MiXCR run on the reads, TCRdb lists one record per CDR3 protein. The sample has around 800,000 distinct CDR3 sequences, 30% to 35% seen once. Turning to this clonotype: As yet, its antigen is unknown.

The CDR3 runs 14 residues. After removal of 4 bases from V and 3 bases from J, the junction contained 6 bases not matched to a gene. The germline V gene encodes CDR1 SGHDN and CDR2 FVKESK. The chain carries TRBV14 and TRBJ2-7; 7 nucleotides align to TRBD1. The receptor was derived from a human donor in good health (CMV status not recorded). Some clones in this sample may be carry-over from other donors' samples. The source was cultured CD8+ T cells from PBMCs, collected from culture after CMV antigen stimulation. CDR3 residues: CASSPRQGGYEQYF. CDR3 DNA sequence: TGTGCCAGCAGCCCCAGACAGGGCGGCTACGAGCAGTACTTC.